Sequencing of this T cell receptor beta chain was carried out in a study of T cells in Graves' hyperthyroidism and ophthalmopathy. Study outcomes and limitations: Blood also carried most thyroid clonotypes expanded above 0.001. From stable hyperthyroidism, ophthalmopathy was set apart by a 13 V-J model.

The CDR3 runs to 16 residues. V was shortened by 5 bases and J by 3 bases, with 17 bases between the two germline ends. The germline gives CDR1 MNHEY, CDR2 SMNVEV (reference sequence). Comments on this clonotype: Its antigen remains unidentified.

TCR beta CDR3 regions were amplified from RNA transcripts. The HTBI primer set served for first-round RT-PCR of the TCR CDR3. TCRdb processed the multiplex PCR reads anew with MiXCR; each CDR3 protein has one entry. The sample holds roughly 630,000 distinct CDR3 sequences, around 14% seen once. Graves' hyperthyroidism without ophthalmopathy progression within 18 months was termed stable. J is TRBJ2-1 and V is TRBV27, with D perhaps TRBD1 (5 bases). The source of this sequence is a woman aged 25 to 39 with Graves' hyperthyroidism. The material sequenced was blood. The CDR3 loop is CASSPQGNNFYNEQFF. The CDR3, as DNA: TGTGCCAGCAGTCCGCAGGGCAATAATTTCTACAATGAGCAGTTCTTC.